This T cell receptor beta chain was recorded in a study of monozygotic twins with cystic fibrosis. Sequencing was performed with immunoSEQ multiplex PCR; in TCRdb, only in-frame clones are kept and a portion is missing. The top ten hold approximately 2.9% of the sample, which has 4,500 to 5,500 clones, approximately 96% seen once. The CDR3 spans 16 residues. V lost 0 bases to trimming and J lost 5 bases; unmatched junction nucleotides: 5. Germline V lookup: CDR1 SGHTA, CDR2 FQGNSA. The sample was blood. The genes are TRBV7-2 and TRBJ2-3; 10 bases match TRBD2. This sequence originates from a boy between 2 and 10 years old with cystic fibrosis. The DNA for the CDR3 is TGTGCCAGCAGCTTAGCAGCGGGGGGGCAGAAAGATACGCAGTATTTT. This gives the protein CASSLAAGGQKDTQYF. Combining the CDR3 with reference TRBV7-2 and TRBJ2-3 gives the whole variable domain GAGVSQSPSNKVTEKGKDVELRCDPISGHTALYWYRQSLGQGLEFLIYFQGNSAPDKSGLPSDRFSAERTGGSVSTLTIQRTQQEDSAVYLCASSLAAGGQKDTQYFGPGTRLTVL.